Many counts were recorded for the clone carrying this T cell receptor beta chain. Its specificity is unknown. Repertoires were generated with immunoSEQ multiplex PCR, while TCRdb's copy carries only in-frame clones and drops some. The sample consists of about 350,000 clones, about 85% of them appearing once. The germline V gene encodes CDR1 GTSNPN and CDR2 SVGIG (reference sequence). V lost 1 base to trimming and J lost 7 bases, with 13 bases between them. The CDR3 spans 13 residues. The data stem from a study of Ad26.COV2.S vaccination and SARS-CoV-2 variants. About the research overall: In the study, Ad26.COV2.S was injected intramuscularly once, or twice 56 days apart.

The treatment was: about 20 received Ad26.COV2.S at low or high dose, single or two shots; about five received placebo; per-sample allocation not given. After the first vaccine or placebo injection, samples were drawn on day 63. In the vaccine, an Ad26 vector expressed the SARS-CoV-2 spike of the Wuhan strain. Study-wide points: Spike-specific TCR breadth in vaccine recipients exceeded that seen in placebo recipients. Substantial post-vaccination breadth of spike-specific CD8+ and CD4+ T cell responses was reported.

The V and J genes are TRBV30 and TRBJ1-2, with D unresolved. This clonotype was sampled from a person between 18 and 59 years old who received the Ad26.COV2.S COVID-19 vaccine or a placebo. The source material was peripheral blood, sampled in a trial of Ad26.COV2.S vaccine versus placebo. The CDR3 is CAWSGQAETGYTF. Here the CDR3 DNA reads TGTGCCTGGAGTGGCCAGGCGGAGACTGGCTACACCTTC.